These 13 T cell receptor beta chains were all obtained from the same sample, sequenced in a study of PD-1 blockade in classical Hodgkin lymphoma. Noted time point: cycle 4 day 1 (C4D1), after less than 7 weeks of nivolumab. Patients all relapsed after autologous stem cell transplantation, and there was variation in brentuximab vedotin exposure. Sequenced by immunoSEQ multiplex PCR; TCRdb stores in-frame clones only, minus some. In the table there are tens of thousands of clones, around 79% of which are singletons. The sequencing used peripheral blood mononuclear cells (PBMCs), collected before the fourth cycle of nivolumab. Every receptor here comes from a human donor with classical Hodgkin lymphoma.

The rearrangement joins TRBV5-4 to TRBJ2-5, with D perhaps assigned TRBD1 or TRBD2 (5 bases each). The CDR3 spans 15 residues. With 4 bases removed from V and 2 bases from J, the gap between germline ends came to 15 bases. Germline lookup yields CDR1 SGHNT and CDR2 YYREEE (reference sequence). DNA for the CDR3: TGTGCCAGCAGCCCGGCGGGCACAGGACAAGAGACCCAGTACTTC. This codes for CASSPAGTGQETQYF.

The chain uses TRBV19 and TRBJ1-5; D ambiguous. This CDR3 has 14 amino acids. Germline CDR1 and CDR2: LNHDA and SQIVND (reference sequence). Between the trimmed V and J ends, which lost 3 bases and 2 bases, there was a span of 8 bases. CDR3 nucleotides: TGTGCCAGTAGTATGAGGGTGGGCAATCAGCCCCAGCATTTT. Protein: CASSMRVGNQPQHF. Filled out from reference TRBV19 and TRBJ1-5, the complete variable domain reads DGGITQSPKYLFRKEGQNVTLSCEQNLNHDAMYWYRQDPGQGLRLIYYSQIVNDFQKGDIAEGYSVSREKKESFPLTVTSAQKNPTAFYLCASSMRVGNQPQHFGDGTRLSIL.

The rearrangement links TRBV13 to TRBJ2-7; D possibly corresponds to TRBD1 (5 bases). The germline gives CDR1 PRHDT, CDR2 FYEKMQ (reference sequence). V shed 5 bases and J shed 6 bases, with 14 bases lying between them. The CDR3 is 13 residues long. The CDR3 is CASSRLGVREQYF. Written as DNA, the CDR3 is TGTGCCAGCAGCCGCTTAGGGGTGCGCGAGCAGTACTTC.

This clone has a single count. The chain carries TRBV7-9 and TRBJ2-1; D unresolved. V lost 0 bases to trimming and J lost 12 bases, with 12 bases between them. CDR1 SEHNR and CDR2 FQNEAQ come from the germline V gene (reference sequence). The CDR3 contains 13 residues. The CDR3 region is CASSLALSSGQFF. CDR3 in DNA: TGTGCCAGCAGCTTAGCCCTCTCTTCGGGGCAGTTCTTC.

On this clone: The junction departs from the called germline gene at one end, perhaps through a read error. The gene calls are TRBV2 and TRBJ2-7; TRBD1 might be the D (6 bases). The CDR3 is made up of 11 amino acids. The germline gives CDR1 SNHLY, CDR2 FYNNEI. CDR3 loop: CASSDPRDTHF. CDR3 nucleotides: TGTGCCAGCAGTGACCCTCGGGACACCCACTTC.

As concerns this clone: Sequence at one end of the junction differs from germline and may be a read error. The CDR3 protein is CASSLDSTGADTQYF. Written as DNA, the CDR3 is TGTGCTAGCAGCTTAGACTCGACAGGGGCAGATACGCAGTATTTT. This chain joins TRBV7-7 and TRBJ2-3, with 8 bases that match TRBD1. CDR1 and CDR2 from the germline V gene are SSHAT and FNYEAQ (reference sequence). The CDR3 runs to 15 residues. The full variable domain, its missing parts supplied by reference TRBV7-7 and TRBJ2-3, is GAGVSQSPRYKVTKRGQDVTLRCDPISSHATLYWYQQALGQGPEFLTYFNYEAQPDKSGLPSDRFSAERPEGSISTLTIQRTEQRDSAMYRCASSLDSTGADTQYFGPGTRLTVL.

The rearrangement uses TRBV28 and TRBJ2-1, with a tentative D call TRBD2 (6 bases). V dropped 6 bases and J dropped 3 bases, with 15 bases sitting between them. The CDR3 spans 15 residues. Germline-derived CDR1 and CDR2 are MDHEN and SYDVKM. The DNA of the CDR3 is TGTGCCAGCAGCGCCGGGACGGGGGACTACAATGAGCAGTTCTTC. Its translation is CASSAGTGDYNEQFF.

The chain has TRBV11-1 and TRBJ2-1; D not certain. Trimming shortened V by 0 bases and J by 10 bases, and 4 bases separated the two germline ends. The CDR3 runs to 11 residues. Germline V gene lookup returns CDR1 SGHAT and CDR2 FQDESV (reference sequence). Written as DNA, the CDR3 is TGTGCCAGCAGCTTAGCCAGAGAGCAGTTCTTC. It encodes CASSLAREQFF. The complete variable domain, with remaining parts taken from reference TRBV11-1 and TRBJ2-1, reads EAEVAQSPRYKITEKSQAVAFWCDPISGHATLYWYRQILGQGPELLVQFQDESVVDDSQLPKDRFSAERLKGVDSTLKIQPAELGDSAMYLCASSLAREQFFGPGTRLTVL.

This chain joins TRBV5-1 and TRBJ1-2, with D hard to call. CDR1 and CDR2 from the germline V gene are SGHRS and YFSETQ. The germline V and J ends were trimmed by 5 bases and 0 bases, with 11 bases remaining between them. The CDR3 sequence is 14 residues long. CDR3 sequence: CASRGGSTNYGYTF. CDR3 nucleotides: TGCGCCAGCAGGGGAGGTAGTACTAACTATGGCTACACCTTC.

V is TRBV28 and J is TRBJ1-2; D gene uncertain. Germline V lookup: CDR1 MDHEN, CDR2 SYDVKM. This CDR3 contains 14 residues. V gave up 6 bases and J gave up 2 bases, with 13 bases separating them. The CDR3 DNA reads TGTGCCAGCAGCGGGTTCAGAGGGAACTATGGCTACACCTTC. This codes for CASSGFRGNYGYTF.

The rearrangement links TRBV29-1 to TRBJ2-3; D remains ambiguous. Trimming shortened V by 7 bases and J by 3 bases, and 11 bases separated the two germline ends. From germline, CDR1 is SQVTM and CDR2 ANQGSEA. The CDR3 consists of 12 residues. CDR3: CSAEGQTDTQYF. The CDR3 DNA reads TGCAGCGCCGAAGGGCAAACAGATACGCAGTATTTT.

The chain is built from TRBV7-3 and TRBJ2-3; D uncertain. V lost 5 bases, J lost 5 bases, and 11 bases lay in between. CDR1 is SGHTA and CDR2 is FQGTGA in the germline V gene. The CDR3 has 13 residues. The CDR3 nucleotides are TGTGCCAGCAGCCGAACCCGTGGAGATACGCAGTATTTT. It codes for CASSRTRGDTQYF.

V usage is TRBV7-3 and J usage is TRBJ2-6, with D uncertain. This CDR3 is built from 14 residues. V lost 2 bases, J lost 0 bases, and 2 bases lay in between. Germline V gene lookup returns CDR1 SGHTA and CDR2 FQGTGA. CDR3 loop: CASSLHSGANVLTF. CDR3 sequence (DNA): TGTGCCAGCAGCTTACACTCTGGGGCCAACGTCCTGACTTTC.